Below, 2 T cell receptor beta chains from the same sample are listed, as sequenced in a study of molecular identifiers for immune sequencing clone quantification. Each CDR3 protein is one row after TCRdb ran MiXCR on the PCR reads. This sample yields over 550,000 distinct CDR3 sequences, of which roughly 27% are seen a single time; about 0.81% belongs to the top ten. Specimen: naive CD8+ T cells from blood, with Jurkat cell RNA spiked in. Described subset: FACS-sorted CD8+CD4-CCR7+CD45RA+ naive T cells. The receptors here all came from a human donor in good health. Some libraries in this study had Jurkat cell RNA spiked in.

Turning to this clonotype: A clone one base away is much larger, so this may be a read error. The CDR3 region has the DNA TGCGCCAGCGGCCAAGGACTTTCATCTAACTATGGCTACACCTTC. Translation: CASGQGLSSNYGYTF. The V call is TRBV4-1, the J call TRBJ1-2; no clear D gene. The length of the CDR3 is 15 residues. Germline CDR1 is MGHRA and CDR2 is YSYEKL.

This clonotype occurred a few times. The chain links TRBV4-1 to TRBJ2-1; D is unclear. The length of the CDR3 is 17 residues. V was pared by 4 bases and J by 2 bases, with 18 bases between. Germline V gene sequence: CDR1 MGHRA, CDR2 YSYEKL. The chain's CDR3 is CASSPGPSRSTYNEQFF. CDR3 DNA sequence: TGCGCCAGCAGCCCCGGACCTAGTCGGAGCACCTACAATGAGCAGTTCTTC.